This passage covers 24 T cell receptor beta chains from one sample sequenced in a study of T cell responses to AZD1222 COVID-19 vaccine. TCRdb keeps only in-frame clones here, not all; method: immunoSEQ multiplex PCR. The sample has about 110,000 clones, under 90% seen once. The sequencing used peripheral blood, collected on day 0 of AZD1222 vaccination. All receptors derive from an adult in good health.

The CDR3 spells CASSPQALLGETQYF. CDR3 coding DNA: TGTGCCAGCAGCCCTCAAGCTCTCCTGGGGGAGACCCAGTACTTC. The chain joins TRBV7-2 to TRBJ2-5; D call uncertain. Germline V lookup: CDR1 SGHTA, CDR2 FQGNSA. V lost 5 bases and J 5 bases, leaving 18 bases between the germline ends. CDR3 length: 15 amino acids.

V and J are TRBV5-6 and TRBJ2-2; D remains ambiguous. V shed 5 bases and J shed 0 bases, with 11 bases lying between them. The germline CDR1 and CDR2 sequences are SGHDT and YYEEEE. This CDR3 contains 15 residues. The CDR3 loop reads CASRPGWANTGELFF. The CDR3 region has the DNA TGTGCCAGCAGACCGGGCTGGGCGAACACCGGGGAGCTGTTTTTT.

The CDR3 DNA reads TGTGCCAGCAGCACCGGGACTAGCGGATACAATGAGCAGTTCTTC. Amino acid sequence: CASSTGTSGYNEQFF. The chain employs TRBV6-2 or TRBV6-3 and TRBJ2-1, with 11 positions matching TRBD2. Per the germline V gene, CDR1 is MNHEY and CDR2 is SVGEGT. The J segment lost 4 bases and the V segment lost 6 bases, leaving 5 bases of the junction unmatched. This CDR3 contains 15 residues.

The V gene is TRBV3-1 (or the pseudogene TRBV3-2), the J gene TRBJ1-5, with D perhaps matching TRBD1 (6 bases). Germline V gene sequence: CDR1 LGHDT, CDR2 YNNKEL (reference sequence). V was cut by 1 base and J by 7 bases, with 11 bases left in between. This CDR3 region has 14 residues. CDR3 DNA: TGTGCCAGCAGCCAAGTCTACAGGGAACAGCCCCAGCATTTT. It specifies CASSQVYREQPQHF.

V gene TRBV28 combines with J gene TRBJ1-5, with D tentatively TRBD1 (5 bases). Trimming removed 7 bases from V and 1 base from J, with 17 bases in between. This CDR3 is built from 16 residues. Germline loops: CDR1 MDHEN, CDR2 SYDVKM. In DNA form, the CDR3 reads TGTGCCAGCACCACCAGGGTTGTGCGGAGCAATCAGCCCCAGCATTTT. It yields the protein CASTTRVVRSNQPQHF.

The chain joins TRBV4-2 to TRBJ1-3; 7 bases agree with TRBD1. The germline CDR1 and CDR2 sequences are LGHNA and YNFKEQ. The J segment lost 4 bases and the V segment lost 0 bases, leaving 9 bases of the junction unmatched. This CDR3 contains 17 residues. The CDR3 is CASSQDVRGFSGNTIYF. CDR3 DNA: TGTGCCAGCAGCCAAGATGTCAGGGGGTTTTCAGGAAACACCATATATTTT.

The V and J genes are TRBV18 and TRBJ2-1, with D possibly TRBD1 on 5 matching bases. V lost 4 bases, J lost 2 bases, and 18 bases lay in between. Looked up from germline, CDR1 is KGHSH and CDR2 is LQKENI. This CDR3 is built from 17 residues. For the CDR3, the DNA is TGTGCCAGCTCACTCACTCCGACAGCAGGTACCTACAATGAGCAGTTCTTC. It translates to CASSLTPTAGTYNEQFF. The full variable domain, its missing parts supplied by reference TRBV18 and TRBJ2-1, is NAGVMQNPRHLVRRRGQEARLRCSPMKGHSHVYWYRQLPEEGLKFMVYLQKENIIDESGMPKERFSAEFPKEGPSILRIQQVVRGDSAAYFCASSLTPTAGTYNEQFFGPGTRLTVL.

The table lists this clone with a count of one. The rearrangement links TRBV4-2 to TRBJ2-1; D gene unclear. The CDR3 runs 17 residues. V shed 0 bases and J shed 1 base, with 13 bases lying between them. In germline, CDR1 is LGHNA, CDR2 YNFKEQ. The CDR3 DNA follows: TGTGCCAGCAGCCAAGACGGCCATTCCGGTTCCTACAATGAGCAGTTCTTC. It specifies CASSQDGHSGSYNEQFF.

V is TRBV6-1 and J is TRBJ2-4, with TRBD1 as a possible D gene (6 bases). Germline CDR1 and CDR2: MNHNS and SASEGT. The CDR3 runs to 19 residues. V gave up 0 bases and J gave up 0 bases, with 18 bases separating them. CDR3 region: CASSEARRQARGAKNIQYF. DNA for the CDR3: TGTGCCAGCAGTGAAGCTCGGAGACAGGCCCGGGGAGCCAAAAACATTCAGTACTTC.

The rearrangement joins TRBV6-6 to TRBJ1-5; maybe TRBD1 (5 bases). With 2 bases removed from V and 8 bases from J, the gap between germline ends came to 7 bases. CDR3 size: 12 residues. Germline CDR1 is MNHNY and CDR2 is SVGAGI (reference sequence). CDR3 nucleotides: TGTGCCAGCAGTTACGAGGGGAAGCCCCAGCATTTT. Translated: CASSYEGKPQHF.

The CDR3, as DNA: TGCGCCAGCAGCTTGGCTGCGGGAGGTATGAATGAGCAGTTCTTC. This gives the protein CASSLAAGGMNEQFF. The chain employs TRBV5-1 and TRBJ2-1; TRBD2 aligns across 8 bases. Germline CDR1 reads SGHRS; CDR2 reads YFSETQ. With 0 bases clipped from V and 7 bases from J, the junction kept 6 bases outside the gene matches. This CDR3 has 15 amino acids.

This chain uses TRBV6-1 with TRBJ1-6; D gene unclear. Per germline, CDR1 MNHNS and CDR2 SASEGT. V was cut by 3 bases and J by 5 bases, with 5 bases left in between. This CDR3 spans 13 amino acids. The CDR3 loop reads CASSELNNSPLHF. As DNA, the CDR3 is TGTGCCAGCAGTGAGCTGAATAATTCACCCCTCCACTTT.

The chain joins TRBV9 to TRBJ1-4; 9 positions match TRBD1. Looked up from germline, CDR1 is SGDLS and CDR2 is YYNGEE. Losses at the gene ends were 4 bases for V and 0 bases for J; bases not matched to a gene: 7. The CDR3 has 17 residues. The DNA of the CDR3 is TGTGCCAGCAGCAGATCGGGACAGGGTGCAACTAATGAAAAACTGTTTTTT. The encoded protein is CASSRSGQGATNEKLFF.

This chain links TRBV23-1 with TRBJ1-2; 9 bases map to TRBD1. Being an ORF, TRBV23-1 has a function that is uncertain. The ends lost 5 bases at V and 2 bases at J; junction bases unmatched: 9. This CDR3 is 16 amino acids long. CDR3 DNA sequence: TGCGCCAGCAGTTCCCCGGACAGGGGAAGCAACTATGGCTACACCTTC. As protein: CASSSPDRGSNYGYTF.

This sequence joins TRBV2 and TRBJ1-5, with 8 bases fitting TRBD1. Germline V gene data show CDR1 as SNHLY and CDR2 as FYNNEI. V lost 4 bases and J lost 0; bases outside the gene matches: 5. CDR3 length: 16 amino acids. The CDR3 here is CASSVGQGHSNQPQHF. DNA for the CDR3: TGTGCCAGCAGTGTAGGACAGGGTCATAGCAATCAGCCCCAGCATTTT.

This chain joins TRBV3-1 (or the pseudogene TRBV3-2) and TRBJ2-2, with 10 bases matching TRBD1. The germline gives CDR1 LGHDT, CDR2 YNNKEL (reference sequence). This CDR3 has 15 amino acids. The J segment lost 6 bases and the V segment lost 4 bases, leaving 5 bases of the junction unmatched. CDR3: CASSRGTGAAGELFF. In DNA, the CDR3 is TGTGCCAGCAGCCGCGGGACAGGGGCTGCCGGGGAGCTGTTTTTT.

This chain joins TRBV27 and TRBJ2-1; no definite D call. CDR3 length: 11 residues. Looked up from germline, CDR1 is MNHEY and CDR2 is SMNVEV (reference sequence). V dropped 6 bases and J dropped 7 bases, with 7 bases sitting between them. CDR3 coding DNA: TGTGCCAGCAGCCTCCGAAATGAGCAGTTCTTC. Protein product: CASSLRNEQFF.

This chain connects TRBV3-1 (or the pseudogene TRBV3-2) to TRBJ2-5; D is possibly TRBD1 or TRBD2 (6 bases each). Looked up from germline, CDR1 is LGHDT and CDR2 is YNNKEL (reference sequence). The CDR3 sequence is 16 residues long. Trimming took off 0 bases at V and 4 bases at J, with 15 bases between the two ends. The CDR3 loop reads CASSQDVGGGGETQYF. In nucleotides, the CDR3 is TGTGCCAGCAGCCAAGATGTAGGGGGAGGCGGAGAGACCCAGTACTTC.

The rearrangement links TRBV29-1 to TRBJ1-2, with no clear D. V was shortened by 1 base and J by 4 bases, with 10 bases between the two germline ends. The CDR3 is 13 residues long. Germline V gives CDR1 SQVTM, CDR2 ANQGSEA. The CDR3: CSVEAVFGYGYTF. CDR3 in DNA: TGCAGCGTTGAAGCAGTCTTTGGCTATGGCTACACCTTC.

V usage is TRBV10-1 and J usage is TRBJ2-2, with D tentatively TRBD1 (5 bases). Trimming took 6 bases from V and 0 from J, leaving 8 bases between them. The length of the CDR3 is 14 residues. Germline V gene data show CDR1 as WNHNN and CDR2 as SYGVQD (reference sequence). The CDR3 region is CASREGANTGELFF. The CDR3 bases are TGCGCCAGCAGAGAAGGGGCGAACACCGGGGAGCTGTTTTTT.

There are a few counts of this clone. The chain joins TRBV2 to TRBJ2-3; 10 bases are a match to TRBD2. The trim removed 1 base at V and 2 bases at J, leaving 3 bases unmatched. CDR1 is SNHLY, CDR2 FYNNEI, per germline. The CDR3 extends over 16 amino acids. CDR3 protein: CASSEGSGGYTDTQYF. In nucleotides, the CDR3 is TGTGCCAGCAGTGAAGGTAGCGGGGGGTACACAGATACGCAGTATTTT.

This clone has a handful of counts. The gene calls are TRBV7-9 and TRBJ2-1; 7 nucleotides align to TRBD2. With V trimmed by 5 bases and J by 5 bases, 12 bases remained unmatched. Germline CDR1 is SEHNR and CDR2 is FQNEAQ (reference sequence). The CDR3 sequence is 16 residues long. This CDR3 is CASSTRLAGTHNEQFF. For the CDR3, the DNA is TGTGCCAGCAGCACTAGACTAGCAGGTACACACAATGAGCAGTTCTTC.

The genes are TRBV6-5 and TRBJ2-5; 13 positions agree with TRBD2. The V gene end was trimmed by 6 bases and the J gene end by 10 bases; junction bases not matched to a gene: 5. The CDR3 length is 13 residues. Germline CDR1 is MNHEY and CDR2 is SVGAGI. The CDR3 is CASSGLAGDSQYF. The CDR3, as DNA: TGTGCCAGCAGCGGACTAGCGGGGGACAGCCAGTACTTC.

V usage is TRBV7-2 and J usage is TRBJ1-6; a weak D match, TRBD1 (5 bases). The CDR3 runs to 17 residues. The germline V gene has CDR1 SGHTA and CDR2 FQGNSA. The germline V and J ends were trimmed by 5 bases and 0 bases, with 14 bases remaining between them. This chain's CDR3 is CASSRLPGRSYNSPLHF. The CDR3 DNA is TGTGCCAGCAGCCGCCTACCAGGGCGCTCCTATAATTCACCCCTCCACTTT.